The 30 T cell receptor beta chains reported below all come from one sample, sequenced in a study of CD8+CD57+ T cells in acquired aplastic anemia. TCR beta VDJ combinations and CDR3 sequences were profiled from genomic DNA. TCRdb called the reads again in MiXCR, with one record for every CDR3 protein. The data show around 190,000 distinct CDR3 sequences, over 60% seen once. The sample taken for sequencing was sorted CD4+, CD8+, or CD8+CD57+ T cells (not recorded which) from PBMCs. The source is a human donor in good health.

This sequence joins TRBV4-1 and TRBJ2-5; 7 bases line up with TRBD1. The CDR3 contains 15 residues. V lost 0 bases, J lost 5 bases, and 6 bases stayed unmatched. Germline assignment: CDR1 MGHRA and CDR2 YSYEKL. The CDR3 region has the DNA TGCGCCAGCAGCCAAGATGTAAGGGGGCGCGAGACCCAGTACTTC. Amino acids: CASSQDVRGRETQYF.

In this sample, this clonotype turned up many times. The chain carries TRBV7-9 and TRBJ2-7, with 14 bases matching TRBD2. CDR3 length: 15 amino acids. V was clipped by 8 bases and J by 4 bases; unmatched bases: 7. Germline CDR1 is SEHNR and CDR2 is FQNEAQ (reference sequence). CDR3 protein: CASGGLAGERYEQYF. DNA for the CDR3: TGTGCCAGCGGGGGACTAGCGGGGGAACGATACGAGCAGTACTTC.

This clonotype was seen a few times. This sequence joins TRBV24-1 and TRBJ2-3, with 11 bases lining up with TRBD1. CDR1 is KGHDR and CDR2 is SFDVKD in the germline V gene. V shed 9 bases, J shed 4 bases, and the junction held 8 bases outside the gene matches. The CDR3 runs 15 residues. DNA for the CDR3: TGTGCCACCGGGCCGGACAGGGGGCTGGCAGATACGCAGTATTTT. Its translation: CATGPDRGLADTQYF.

The chain combines TRBV7-4 with TRBJ2-7, with a possible D match to TRBD1 (6 bases). CDR1 and CDR2 from the germline V gene are SGHVT and SQSDAQ. The CDR3 spans 15 residues. V lost 2 bases to trimming and J lost 1 base, with 12 bases between them. The CDR3 sequence is CASSLPGTRSYEQYF. The CDR3 DNA follows: TGTGCCAGCAGCTTACCCGGGACACGTTCCTACGAGCAGTACTTC.

This clonotype showed up just a few times. CDR3 DNA sequence: TGTGCCAGCAGTAGGACAGGGGCGACCGAAGCTTTCTTT. Protein sequence: CASSRTGATEAFF. The V and J genes are TRBV27 and TRBJ1-1; TRBD1 matches 9 bases. Trimming took 5 bases from V and 8 from J; bases not matched to a gene: 6. Germline lookup yields CDR1 MNHEY and CDR2 SMNVEV (reference sequence). The length of the CDR3 is 13 residues.

This chain uses TRBV29-1 with TRBJ2-4, with 10 bases fitting TRBD1. CDR3 size: 13 residues. The germline gives CDR1 SQVTM, CDR2 ANQGSEA. Trimming at V came to 6 bases and at J to 5 bases, leaving 4 bases not matched to a gene. The CDR3 bases are TGCAGCGTCACCGGGACAGGGGAAAACATTCAGTACTTC. Translating it yields CSVTGTGENIQYF.

V gene TRBV29-1 combines with J gene TRBJ1-3; D gene unclear. This CDR3 region has 15 residues. V shed 2 bases and J shed 0 bases, with 11 bases lying between them. The germline gives CDR1 SQVTM, CDR2 ANQGSEA. CDR3 amino acids: CSVELEAISGNTIYF. Written as DNA, the CDR3 is TGCAGCGTTGAACTGGAGGCGATCTCTGGAAACACCATATATTTT. The full variable domain, its missing parts supplied by reference TRBV29-1 and TRBJ1-3, is SAVISQKPSRDICQRGTSLTIQCQVDSQVTMMFWYRQQPGQSLTLIATANQGSEATYESGFVIDKFPISRPNLTFSTLTVSNMSPEDSSIYLCSVELEAISGNTIYFGEGSWLTVV.

This clonotype appeared a single time. The V call is TRBV20-1, the J call TRBJ2-7; 10 positions agree with TRBD1. In germline, CDR1 is DFQATT, CDR2 SNEGSKA (reference sequence). Trimming took 6 bases from V and 4 from J; bases not matched to a gene: 9. There are 14 residues in the CDR3. This CDR3 is CSAPGRQGAYEQYF. The CDR3 nucleotides are TGCAGTGCCCCCGGTCGACAGGGGGCGTACGAGCAGTACTTC.

The rearrangement links TRBV10-2 to TRBJ2-7, with 8 bases fitting TRBD2. Germline CDR1 WSHSY, CDR2 SAAADI. The CDR3 is made up of 10 amino acids. CDR3 region: CAGLACEQYF. In nucleotides, the CDR3 is TGCGCAGGACTAGCTTGTGAGCAGTACTTC.

The V call is TRBV2, the J call TRBJ1-5, with 8 positions matching TRBD1. Germline-derived CDR1 and CDR2 are SNHLY and FYNNEI. V gave up 8 bases and J gave up 5 bases; unmatched junction bases: 11. CDR3 length equals 15 residues. The CDR3 DNA is TGTGCCAGCGGACAGGGTAAGGGGTCCTATCAGCCCCAGCATTTT. Residues: CASGQGKGSYQPQHF. Looking up the rest from reference TRBV2 and TRBJ1-5 gives the full variable domain: EPEVTQTPSHQVTQMGQEVILRCVPISNHLYFYWYRQILGQKVEFLVSFYNNEISEKSEIFDDQFSVERPDGSNFTLKIRSTKLEDSAMYFCASGQGKGSYQPQHFGDGTRLSIL.

This chain joins TRBV2 and TRBJ2-5; D remains ambiguous. Trimming stripped 8 bases from V and 1 base from J, with 5 bases between. In germline, CDR1 is SNHLY, CDR2 FYNNEI. The CDR3 runs to 11 residues. CDR3 in DNA: TGTGCCAGCGAGCCCCAAGAGACCCAGTACTTC. It encodes CASEPQETQYF.

The V gene is TRBV6-1, the J gene TRBJ1-5, with D perhaps TRBD1 (5 bases). The CDR3 is 20 residues long. The germline V and J ends were trimmed by 1 base and 15 bases, with 37 bases remaining between them. Germline V gives CDR1 MNHNS, CDR2 SASEGT. The CDR3 protein is CASSEVGTSGIGPQRDRLHF. CDR3 nucleotide sequence: TGTGCCAGCAGTGAAGTGGGGACTAGCGGGATTGGTCCTCAACGGGACCGTCTGCATTTT.

This clonotype occurred once. The chain employs TRBV20-1 and TRBJ2-4; D is perhaps TRBD2 (6 bases). Trimming took 1 base from V and 9 from J, leaving 13 bases between them. The CDR3 spans 13 residues. The germline gives CDR1 DFQATT, CDR2 SNEGSKA (reference sequence). The DNA for the CDR3 is TGCAGTGCTAGAGGGCGGGGCCAGGGCATTCAGTACTTC. Its protein is CSARGRGQGIQYF.

The chain is built from TRBV7-9 and TRBJ1-2; D possibly corresponds to TRBD1 (6 bases). Trimming took off 0 bases at V and 5 bases at J, with 13 bases between the two ends. CDR3 size: 15 residues. In germline, CDR1 is SEHNR, CDR2 FQNEAQ (reference sequence). CDR3 loop: CASSLAEGGAYGYTF. The CDR3 coding sequence is TGTGCCAGCAGCTTAGCGGAGGGGGGGGCTTATGGCTACACCTTC.

To note about this clonotype: A much larger clone differs from this one at a single base, so this may be a read error. The chain has TRBV19 and TRBJ2-1; 7 positions agree with TRBD1. Germline V gives CDR1 LNHDA, CDR2 SQIVND (reference sequence). This CDR3 has 15 amino acids. Trimming cost V 4 bases and J 2 bases; bases outside gene matches: 5. CDR3 in amino acids: CASSTGTATYNEQFF. The CDR3 DNA reads as TGTGCCAGTAGTACCGGGACAGCAACCTACAATGAGCAGTTCTTC.

This chain links TRBV20-1 with TRBJ2-3, with D possibly being TRBD1 or TRBD2 (5 bases each). The CDR3 spans 14 residues. The V gene's germline CDR1 is DFQATT and CDR2 SNEGSKA (reference sequence). V was pared by 1 base and J by 2 bases, with 10 bases between. The chain's CDR3 is CSARGEGPTDTQYF. The CDR3 DNA follows: TGCAGTGCTAGAGGCGAGGGACCCACAGATACGCAGTATTTT.

The chain uses TRBV19 and TRBJ2-1; 10 bases agree with TRBD1. This CDR3 is 16 amino acids long. The V and J ends lost 6 bases and 7 bases, in that order; junction bases with no gene match: 12. Per germline, CDR1 LNHDA and CDR2 SQIVND (reference sequence). CDR3 nucleotides: TGTGCCAGTAGGCCCCGGGACAGGGGAGCAACTAATGAGCAGTTCTTC. This gives the protein CASRPRDRGATNEQFF.

The rearrangement joins TRBV20-1 to TRBJ2-5, with TRBD2 identical over 12 bases. The CDR3 sequence is 17 residues long. CDR1 and CDR2 from the germline V gene are DFQATT and SNEGSKA (reference sequence). Trimming at V came to 3 bases and at J to 5 bases, leaving 13 bases not matched to a gene. The CDR3 spells CSAREASGGAIGETQYF. In DNA form, the CDR3 reads TGCAGTGCTAGGGAGGCTAGCGGGGGGGCGATCGGGGAGACCCAGTACTTC.

This clonotype has only a few counts. The CDR3 spells CASSWTGASTEAFF. The CDR3 DNA reads TGTGCCAGCAGTTGGACAGGGGCGAGCACTGAAGCTTTCTTT. This chain links TRBV27 with TRBJ1-1, with TRBD1 matching over 9 bases. This CDR3 is built from 14 residues. The V gene's germline CDR1 is MNHEY and CDR2 SMNVEV (reference sequence). V dropped 4 bases and J dropped 4; count of bases not matched to a gene: 4.

This clonotype has at least ten counts. The chain recombines TRBV2 with TRBJ2-5, with D tentatively TRBD2 (5 bases). Trimming left V 9 bases short and J 2 bases short, with 13 bases between. The CDR3 covers 13 residues. CDR1 is SNHLY and CDR2 is FYNNEI in the germline V gene. The CDR3 region has the DNA TGTGCCAGACTACGGACTCCACAAGAGACCCAGTACTTC. It yields the protein CARLRTPQETQYF.

The J gene is TRBJ1-4, the V gene TRBV19; TRBD1 aligns across 10 bases. Germline V gives CDR1 LNHDA, CDR2 SQIVND (reference sequence). V was pared by 1 base and J by 4 bases, with 3 bases of the junction left unmatched. This CDR3 contains 16 residues. The CDR3 nucleotides are TGTGCCAGTAGTATAGTTCGGACAGGGGGTAATGAAAAACTGTTTTTT. It yields the protein CASSIVRTGGNEKLFF. Full variable domain (outside the CDR3, taken from reference TRBV19 and TRBJ1-4): DGGITQSPKYLFRKEGQNVTLSCEQNLNHDAMYWYRQDPGQGLRLIYYSQIVNDFQKGDIAEGYSVSREKKESFPLTVTSAQKNPTAFYLCASSIVRTGGNEKLFFGSGTQLSVL.

The gene calls are TRBV12-3 or TRBV12-4 and TRBJ2-5, with TRBD2 matching over 8 bases. V lost 7 bases to trimming and J lost 3 bases; unmatched junction nucleotides: 16. CDR3 size: 17 residues. The CDR3 DNA sequence: TGTGCCAGCACCCCTCTACCCACGGGGGGGTTCGAAGAGACCCAGTACTTC. Protein product: CASTPLPTGGFEETQYF.

The rearrangement joins TRBV2 to TRBJ2-7; D is undetermined. V shed 5 bases and J shed 7 bases, with 15 bases lying between them. This CDR3 is 13 amino acids long. CDR1 SNHLY and CDR2 FYNNEI come from the germline V gene. CDR3 in DNA: TGTGCCAGCAGTTTCACTCCCCCGAAAGAGCAGTACTTC. Translation gives CASSFTPPKEQYF.

The CDR3 DNA sequence: TGTGCCAGCAGTGATCAGACAGGGGCGGGCACAGATACGCAGTATTTT. This codes for CASSDQTGAGTDTQYF. The chain carries TRBV6-4 and TRBJ2-3; TRBD1 agrees at 8 bases. The CDR3 covers 16 residues. From germline, CDR1 is MRHNA and CDR2 SNTAGT. With V trimmed by 3 bases and J by 1 base, 6 bases remained unmatched.

This clonotype was counted many times. The chain uses TRBV6-6 and TRBJ1-2; tentative D call: TRBD1 (6 bases). V dropped 7 bases and J dropped 12 bases, with 21 bases sitting between them. The CDR3 covers 13 residues. Germline values: CDR1 MNHNY, CDR2 SVGAGI (reference sequence). The CDR3 protein is CASIVPEAGAHTF. CDR3 sequence (DNA): TGTGCCAGCATCGTACCGGAGGCGGGGGCCCACACCTTC.

V gene TRBV2 combines with J gene TRBJ1-1, with D uncertain. The V gene lost 7 bases and the J gene lost 4 bases, with 10 bases spanning the gap. The CDR3 sequence is 12 residues long. Germline-derived CDR1 and CDR2 are SNHLY and FYNNEI. CDR3 region: CASTRWVTEAFF. The CDR3 nucleotides read TGTGCCAGCACCCGATGGGTCACTGAAGCTTTCTTT.

This chain joins TRBV15 and TRBJ2-7, with D tentatively TRBD1 or TRBD2 (5 bases each). Germline lookup yields CDR1 LNHNV and CDR2 YYDKDF (reference sequence). The CDR3 has 15 amino acids. V lost 0 bases and J lost 3, with 12 bases in between. CDR3 protein: CATSRDEGSHYEQYF. CDR3 nucleotides: TGTGCCACCAGCAGAGATGAGGGGTCCCACTACGAGCAGTACTTC. Looking up the rest from reference TRBV15 and TRBJ2-7 gives the full variable domain: DAMVIQNPRYQVTQFGKPVTLSCSQTLNHNVMYWYQQKSSQAPKLLFHYYDKDFNNEADTPDNFQSRRPNTSFCFLDIRSPGLGDTAMYLCATSRDEGSHYEQYFGPGTRLTVT.

The genes are TRBV5-4 and TRBJ1-1; 12 bases agree with TRBD1. The CDR3 has 18 residues. Germline CDR1 SGHNT, CDR2 YYREEE (reference sequence). J lost 3 bases, V lost 4 bases, and 13 bases had no gene match. CDR3 residues: CASSPRDRGLKEDTEAFF. In nucleotides, the CDR3 is TGTGCCAGCAGCCCCCGGGACAGGGGGCTTAAGGAGGACACTGAAGCTTTCTTT.

This chain joins TRBV7-9 and TRBJ2-2, with D possibly matching TRBD1 (5 bases). V was cut by 4 bases and J by 0 bases, with 9 bases left in between. This CDR3 is 15 amino acids long. Germline V gives CDR1 SEHNR, CDR2 FQNEAQ (reference sequence). CDR3 sequence: CASSSQGSNTGELFF. CDR3 nucleotides: TGTGCCAGCAGCTCGCAGGGATCGAACACCGGGGAGCTGTTTTTT. Full variable domain (missing parts from reference TRBV7-9 and TRBJ2-2): DTGVSQNPRHKITKRGQNVTFRCDPISEHNRLYWYRQTLGQGPEFLTYFQNEAQLEKSRLLSDRFSAERPKGSFSTLEIQRTEQGDSAMYLCASSSQGSNTGELFFGEGSRLTVL.

This clonotype was seen at least ten times. Here the CDR3 DNA reads TGCGCCAGCAGCCAAGGGGACATTTCGGGTCGCCAAGAGACCCAGTACTTC. This encodes CASSQGDISGRQETQYF. The chain uses TRBV4-1 and TRBJ2-5; weak D call: TRBD1 (6 bases). V was trimmed by 1 base and J by 1 base, leaving 16 bases between them. Germline CDR1 is MGHRA and CDR2 is YSYEKL. The CDR3 has 17 amino acids.